The 27 T cell receptor beta chains below were found in one sample sequenced in a study of T cells after yellow fever vaccination. From the 5' RACE reads, TCRdb called clonotypes with MiXCR, one entry per CDR3 protein. The table has hundreds of thousands of distinct CDR3 sequences, roughly 12% seen once. The sequences come from PBMCs, collected on the day of the yellow fever booster vaccination. The receptors come from a man aged 25 to 40 who received the YFV17D yellow fever vaccine.

This clonotype was detected only a few times. The chain recombines TRBV7-9 with TRBJ2-7; the match to TRBD1 covers 9 bases. CDR1 SEHNR and CDR2 FQNEAQ come from the germline V gene (reference sequence). After removal of 5 bases from V and 3 bases from J, the junction contained 8 bases not matched to a gene. This CDR3 is built from 15 residues. CDR3 bases: TGTGCCAGCAGCCGACCTCGGACAGGGGACTACGAGCAGTACTTC. The encoded protein is CASSRPRTGDYEQYF.

V usage is TRBV7-9 and J usage is TRBJ1-1; weak D call: TRBD1 (6 bases). Trimming left V 6 bases short and J 4 bases short, with 12 bases between. Germline CDR1 and CDR2: SEHNR and FQNEAQ (reference sequence). This CDR3 is 13 amino acids long. As DNA, the CDR3 is TGTGCCAGCAGTCAACAGGGTGCCACTGAAGCTTTCTTT. It translates to CASSQQGATEAFF.

V gene TRBV21-1 combines with J gene TRBJ1-5; the table names TRBD1, a call not compared with the DNA. TRBV21-1 is tagged as a pseudogene. The CDR3 extends over 16 amino acids. CDR3 loop: CASTPISDNSNQPQHF. In nucleotides, the CDR3 is TGTGCCAGCACCCCCATAAGTGACAATAGCAATCAGCCCCAGCATTTT.

This clonotype turned up a few times. The V call is TRBV7-2, the J call TRBJ2-2; TRBD1 aligns across 7 bases. Germline CDR1 SGHTA, CDR2 FQGNSA. The trim removed 1 base at V and 4 bases at J, leaving 6 bases unmatched. CDR3 length: 16 residues. This CDR3 reads CASSLGKGAVTGELFF. CDR3 in DNA: TGTGCCAGCAGCTTAGGGAAGGGGGCGGTCACCGGGGAGCTGTTTTTT. Full variable domain (remainder filled in from reference TRBV7-2 and TRBJ2-2): GAGVSQSPSNKVTEKGKDVELRCDPISGHTALYWYRQSLGQGLEFLIYFQGNSAPDKSGLPSDRFSAERTGGSVSTLTIQRTQQEDSAVYLCASSLGKGAVTGELFFGEGSRLTVL.

There are a few counts of this clonotype. V usage is TRBV19 and J usage is TRBJ2-2; 8 positions agree with TRBD1. The CDR3 runs 16 residues. The germline V gene encodes CDR1 LNHDA and CDR2 SQIVND (reference sequence). V dropped 7 bases and J dropped 2; count of bases not matched to a gene: 9. The CDR3 DNA follows: TGTGCCAGTACAAGGACGGGACAGGCCAACACCGGGGAGCTGTTTTTT. Translation gives CASTRTGQANTGELFF.

The chain has TRBV4-2 and TRBJ2-7; 14 positions agree with TRBD2. The trim removed 4 bases at V and 5 bases at J, leaving 13 bases unmatched. CDR3 length equals 18 residues. The germline CDR1 and CDR2 sequences are LGHNA and YNFKEQ. The CDR3 reads CASSRLTGAGLAGDEQYF. In DNA form, the CDR3 reads TGTGCCAGCAGCCGTTTGACAGGCGCGGGACTAGCGGGAGACGAGCAGTACTTC.

At least ten counts were recorded for this clonotype. The chain has TRBV12-3 or TRBV12-4 and TRBJ2-4; 8 bases are a match to TRBD1. V gave up 5 bases and J gave up 6 bases; unmatched junction bases: 6. CDR3 length equals 14 residues. As DNA, the CDR3 is TGTGCCAGCAGTGAGACAGGGGCGGGAAACATTCAGTACTTC. Protein sequence: CASSETGAGNIQYF.

The chain recombines TRBV7-6 with TRBJ2-7; D assignment may be TRBD1 or TRBD2 (5 bases each). This CDR3 spans 13 amino acids. The germline CDR1 and CDR2 sequences are SGHVS and FNYEAQ. Trimming stripped 5 bases from V and 6 bases from J, with 14 bases between. CDR3 sequence (DNA): TGTGCCAGCAGCACAGACCTCGGGACCGAGCAGTACTTC. It is translated as CASSTDLGTEQYF.

This clonotype was counted a few times. The chain has TRBV11-2 and TRBJ2-1; 11 bases agree with TRBD2. J was trimmed by 9 bases and V by 6 bases; bases with no gene match: 10. The CDR3 is made up of 15 amino acids. CDR1 and CDR2 (germline): SGHAT, FQNNGV. CDR3 DNA: TGTGCCAGCAGAACACTAGCGGGAGTTTTCGGTGAGCAGTTCTTC. It is translated as CASRTLAGVFGEQFF. Full variable domain (missing parts from reference TRBV11-2 and TRBJ2-1): EAGVAQSPRYKIIEKRQSVAFWCNPISGHATLYWYQQILGQGPKLLIQFQNNGVVDDSQLPKDRFSAERLKGVDSTLKIQPAKLEDSAVYLCASRTLAGVFGEQFFGPGTRLTVL.

The CDR3 loop is CASTFSGHPYEQYF. In DNA form, the CDR3 reads TGTGCCAGCACTTTTTCCGGACACCCCTACGAGCAGTACTTC. This chain connects TRBV6-2 or TRBV6-3 to TRBJ2-7, with D possibly being TRBD1 (5 bases). Germline-derived CDR1 and CDR2 are MNHEY and SVGEGT. The CDR3 has 14 amino acids. V was shortened by 7 bases and J by 2 bases, with 15 bases between the two germline ends.

The chain employs TRBV6-5 and TRBJ1-2, with TRBD1 identical over 10 bases. J was trimmed by 8 bases and V by 5 bases; bases with no gene match: 14. Germline values: CDR1 MNHEY, CDR2 SVGAGI. CDR3 length: 16 amino acids. CDR3 in DNA: TGTGCCAGCAGTCCTCGAACCGGGACAGGGGCGGGCGGCTACACCTTC. Translating gives CASSPRTGTGAGGYTF.

The sample holds a few counts of this clonotype. The V gene is TRBV25-1, the J gene TRBJ2-2; 7 nucleotides align to TRBD2. The CDR3 is made up of 17 amino acids. V was pared by 6 bases and J by 1 base, with 11 bases of the junction left unmatched. CDR1 is MGHDK, CDR2 SYGVNS, per germline. The CDR3 reads CASSQPLTGGNTGELFF. Written as DNA, the CDR3 is TGTGCCAGCAGCCAGCCCCTTACGGGGGGGAACACCGGGGAGCTGTTTTTT.

This sequence joins TRBV7-9 and TRBJ2-3; no clear D. V lost 6 bases to trimming and J lost 1 base, with 20 bases between them. The CDR3 spans 17 residues. Germline values: CDR1 SEHNR, CDR2 FQNEAQ (reference sequence). For the CDR3, the DNA is TGTGCCAGCAGTCCAACCCGGACCTCCTTCGGCACAGATACGCAGTATTTT. Its translation is CASSPTRTSFGTDTQYF.

The chain employs TRBV10-3 and TRBJ2-5; 12 positions agree with TRBD2. J gave up 5 bases and V 10 bases, and 11 bases lay outside the gene matches. The germline CDR1 and CDR2 sequences are ENHRY and SYGVKD. The CDR3 contains 15 residues. The CDR3 sequence is CATEAGTSGLETQYF. CDR3 sequence (DNA): TGTGCCACGGAGGCCGGGACTAGCGGGCTGGAGACCCAGTACTTC.

In this sample, this clonotype turned up a few times. The chain joins TRBV3-1 to TRBJ2-7, with 7 bases that match TRBD2. The length of the CDR3 is 16 residues. V lost 2 bases, J lost 3 bases, and 10 bases stayed unmatched. Germline V gene sequence: CDR1 LGHDT, CDR2 YNNKEL (reference sequence). CDR3 in DNA: TGTGCCAGCAGCCAACGGAGGGCTAGCGGAAGCTACGAGCAGTACTTC. Residues: CASSQRRASGSYEQYF.

This clonotype was seen a few times. This rearrangement joins TRBV19 to TRBJ1-1, with 8 bases that match TRBD1. CDR3 size: 14 residues. In germline, CDR1 is LNHDA, CDR2 SQIVND (reference sequence). V dropped 5 bases and J dropped 5; count of bases not matched to a gene: 7. CDR3 coding DNA: TGTGCCAGTAGTCCTCTGGACAGGGAAACTGAAGCTTTCTTT. Its protein product is CASSPLDRETEAFF. The entire variable domain, with the rest obtained from reference TRBV19 and TRBJ1-1, is as follows: DGGITQSPKYLFRKEGQNVTLSCEQNLNHDAMYWYRQDPGQGLRLIYYSQIVNDFQKGDIAEGYSVSREKKESFPLTVTSAQKNPTAFYLCASSPLDRETEAFFGQGTRLTVV.

The J gene is TRBJ2-2, the V gene TRBV20-1; the match to TRBD1 covers 11 bases. This CDR3 is 19 amino acids long. Germline V lookup: CDR1 DFQATT, CDR2 SNEGSKA (reference sequence). Germline trimming cut 3 bases from V and 0 bases from J; bases unmatched to any gene: 12. CDR3 sequence reads: CSARGQGVRSGANTGELFF. In nucleotides, the CDR3 is TGCAGTGCTAGGGGACAGGGGGTAAGGTCGGGCGCGAACACCGGGGAGCTGTTTTTT.

The DNA for the CDR3 is TGTGCCAGTAGAGGAAGGGCCAATGAGCAGTTCTTC. Its protein is CASRGRANEQFF. The chain carries TRBV19 and TRBJ2-1; D is uncertain. There are 12 residues in the CDR3. Germline lookup yields CDR1 LNHDA and CDR2 SQIVND (reference sequence). The V end was cut by 6 bases, the J end by 6 bases, with 9 bases between.

This clonotype has ten or more counts. V usage is TRBV12-3 or TRBV12-4 and J usage is TRBJ1-2; D is undetermined. The V end lost 5 bases, the J end lost 2 bases, and 6 bases lay between the germline ends. CDR3 size: 12 residues. This chain's CDR3 is CASSQTNYGYTF. CDR3 sequence (DNA): TGTGCCAGCAGTCAGACAAACTATGGCTACACCTTC.

This sequence joins TRBV5-1 and TRBJ2-3, with 7 positions matching TRBD2. The CDR3 runs 16 residues. Germline V gene data show CDR1 as SGHRS and CDR2 as YFSETQ. V was pared by 2 bases and J by 8 bases, with 14 bases of the junction left unmatched. The chain's CDR3 is CASSLVSLAGEGTQYF. The CDR3 DNA reads TGCGCCAGCAGCTTAGTAAGTCTGGCGGGAGAAGGTACGCAGTATTTT.

As to this clonotype: At one end, the junction sequence differs from germline, possibly due to a read error. This chain connects TRBV5-1 to TRBJ2-7; a weak D match, TRBD2 (6 bases). Germline loops: CDR1 SGHRS, CDR2 YFSETQ. The CDR3 has 16 amino acids. Here the CDR3 DNA reads TGCGCCACCAGCTTGGCTCCCTCCAGCGGGCGATACGAGCAGTACTTC. Encoded protein: CATSLAPSSGRYEQYF.

CDR3 in amino acids: CSARSPLAGVYNEQFF. The CDR3 nucleotides read TGCAGTGCTAGGTCTCCACTAGCGGGAGTCTACAATGAGCAGTTCTTC. V gene TRBV20-1 combines with J gene TRBJ2-1; 11 bases agree with TRBD2. This CDR3 has 16 residues. The ends lost 3 bases at V and 3 bases at J; junction bases unmatched: 7. Looked up from germline, CDR1 is DFQATT and CDR2 is SNEGSKA (reference sequence).

This clonotype was seen repeatedly, ten times or more. J is TRBJ1-1 and V is TRBV15; TRBD1 matches 9 bases. Trimming at V came to 2 bases and at J to 0 bases, leaving 7 bases not matched to a gene. Looked up from germline, CDR1 is LNHNV and CDR2 is YYDKDF (reference sequence). The CDR3 extends over 17 amino acids. CDR3 residues: CATSRYEGTGLNTEAFF. DNA of the CDR3: TGTGCCACCAGCAGATATGAAGGGACAGGGTTGAACACTGAAGCTTTCTTT.

In this sample, this clonotype turned up a few times. This sequence joins TRBV3-1 and TRBJ2-1; TRBD2 matches at 8 bases. This CDR3 is 15 amino acids long. V lost 5 bases to trimming and J lost 4 bases; unmatched junction nucleotides: 7. Per the germline V gene, CDR1 is LGHDT and CDR2 is YNNKEL (reference sequence). In DNA form, the CDR3 reads TGTGCCAGCAGCTCCCTGGGGACTAGTTACAATGAGCAGTTCTTC. Its translation is CASSSLGTSYNEQFF.

There are a few counts of this clonotype. The chain combines TRBV9 with TRBJ1-3; D gene ambiguous. The CDR3 is 15 residues long. Trimming took off 3 bases at V and 0 bases at J, with 10 bases between the two ends. Germline assignment: CDR1 SGDLS and CDR2 YYNGEE. CDR3 sequence reads: CASSEGPYSGNTIYF. CDR3 bases: TGTGCCAGCAGCGAAGGCCCCTACTCTGGAAACACCATATATTTT.

The table lists this clonotype with a few counts. The CDR3 sequence is CASSSGVADTPVANEQFF. The CDR3 DNA reads as TGTGCCAGCAGCTCCGGAGTGGCGGATACACCGGTGGCCAATGAGCAGTTCTTC. The chain links TRBV5-4 to TRBJ2-1; D not resolved. V lost 3 bases and J 6 bases, leaving 25 bases between the germline ends. CDR3 length: 18 amino acids. CDR1 SGHNT and CDR2 YYREEE come from the germline V gene (reference sequence). Full variable domain (outside the CDR3, taken from reference TRBV5-4 and TRBJ2-1): ETGVTQSPTHLIKTRGQQVTLRCSSQSGHNTVSWYQQALGQGPQFIFQYYREEENGRGNFPPRFSGLQFPNYSSELNVNALELDDSALYLCASSSGVADTPVANEQFFGPGTRLTVL.

This clonotype occurred a few times. The chain joins TRBV28 to TRBJ2-1, with 9 positions matching TRBD2. Per germline, CDR1 MDHEN and CDR2 SYDVKM. The CDR3 extends over 16 amino acids. Trimming cost V 3 bases and J 2 bases; bases outside gene matches: 5. The CDR3 nucleotides read TGTGCCAGCAGTTTTGTTAGCGGGAGCCCCTACAATGAGCAGTTCTTC. Amino acids: CASSFVSGSPYNEQFF.